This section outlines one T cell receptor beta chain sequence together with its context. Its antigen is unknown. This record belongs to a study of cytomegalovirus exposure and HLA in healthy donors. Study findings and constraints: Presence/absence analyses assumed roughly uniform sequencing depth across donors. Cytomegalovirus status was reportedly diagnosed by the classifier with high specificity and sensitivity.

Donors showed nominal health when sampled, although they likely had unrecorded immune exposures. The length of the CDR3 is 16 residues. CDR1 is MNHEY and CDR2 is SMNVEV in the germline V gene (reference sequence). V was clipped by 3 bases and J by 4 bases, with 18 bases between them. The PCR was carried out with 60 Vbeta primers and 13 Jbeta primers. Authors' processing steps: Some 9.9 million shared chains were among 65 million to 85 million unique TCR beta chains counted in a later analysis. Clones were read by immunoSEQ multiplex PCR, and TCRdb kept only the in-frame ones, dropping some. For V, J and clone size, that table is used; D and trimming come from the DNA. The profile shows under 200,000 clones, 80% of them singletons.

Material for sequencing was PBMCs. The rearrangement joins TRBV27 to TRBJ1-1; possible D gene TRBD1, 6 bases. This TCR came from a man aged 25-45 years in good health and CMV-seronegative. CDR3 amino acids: CASSFLSTQGSTEAFF. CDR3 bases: TGTGCCAGCAGTTTCCTTTCTACTCAGGGGAGCACTGAAGCTTTCTTT.